This TCR beta chain was documented in a study of long-term antiretroviral therapy in people with HIV (dated by TCRdb to between 2020 and 2023). Regarding the study in general: Collection of the earliest samples took place about a decade ahead of the 2015 WHO recommendation for immediate ART, at a time when ART was typically delayed until CD4 counts fell. Whether ART initiation and durable HIV suppression were associated with changes in peripheral blood TRB repertoire composition and diversity was tested in a retrospective serial study. About 40% of the roughly 30 participants with HIV were female. No cross-contamination during QIAcube processing was seen in test extractions of a monoclonal T-cell line run alongside 33 polyclonal samples. A total of 150 to 200 cryopreserved PBMC samples were contributed to the cohort by 30 adults with confirmed HIV infection, with samples collected serially over a mean of around 6 years (range 1-12).

About this clone: This clone's antigen is unknown. Per-base quality was not reported, and no clone a single base away is much larger than it.

Results and caveats for the whole study, not just this receptor: Compared with controls, HIV repertoires had narrower CDR3 length ranges, and the network structure pointed to an antigen-experienced repertoire that shifted only slightly toward naive after ART. Because pre-ART samples had limited cell numbers, unsorted PBMC were profiled rather than sorted CD4+ and CD8+ T cells. Limited PBMC availability meant only the TCR beta chain was sequenced, without alpha chain pairing. The samples were dated from the mid-2000s to the late 2010s, and the ART regimens that were used may be less effective than current ART regimens. Expanded TRB clones identified before ART initiation dominated the repertoire across all time points, though the dominance fluctuated and decreased in many PLHIV after ART. Inferences about post-ART repertoire changes were limited because no data were available on ART adherence, viral resistance or therapy changes. ART initiation was associated with a significant increase in TRB diversity, but diversity stayed significantly below transplant donor controls even after long-term ART.

Inclusion was restricted to participants for whom at least one PBMC sample before ART initiation and at least two post-ART samples were available. Treatment was received in the United States of America by all participants with HIV. Cryopreserved samples of about 0.95-10 million PBMC were thawed and washed before DNA extraction. At the time of the earliest PBMC sample, participants with HIV were aged between roughly 23 and 60 years. Per participant, PBMC samples came from 1-4 timepoints prior to ART initiation and 2-8 timepoints following ART initiation, for a median of 7 samples. For every participant, serial HIV viral load, CD4+ T-cell count, ART history and demographic data were obtained. Genomic DNA was extracted from unsorted PBMC with a Qiagen kit on a QIAcube, with processing performed in batches of 12 samples. The immunoSEQ hsTCRB v3.0 assay was used at survey level resolution to sequence the TRB variable region. The targeted TRB sequencing depth was roughly 35,000-50,000 T-cell genomes per sample. Pooled TRB libraries were sequenced on an Illumina MiSeq with a v3 150-cycle kit. In the authors' own workflow: Repertoire analysis was run in R within a reproducible Nextflow workflow that covered QC, data transformation and analysis. LymphoSeq2, an R package for AIRR-Seq data exploration, was used to implement custom analyses. A few samples that yielded fewer than 5000 total TRB sequences were excluded, so that 150 to 200 HIV repertoires were analyzed. Among the approximately 190 retained HIV repertoires, some 57 were collected before ART initiation and over 120 were collected after ART initiation. Repertoires were downsampled to 5000 TRB nucleotide sequences, with summary statistics averaged over 100 downsampling iterations. TRB sequences were retained for analysis only if CDR3 regions of at least seven amino acids were present. Diversity was measured with a Shannon entropy-derived clonality score and the Gini coefficient. Repertoire networks linked the top 5000 CDR3 amino acid sequences whenever two sequences differed by an edit distance of one. Antigen specificity groups and MHC restriction were predicted for TRB CDR3 amino acid sequences with GLIPH2. To flag known CMV, EBV, HIV or tissue antigen associations, CDR3 amino acid sequences were matched against VDJdb and McPAS-TCR. Pre-ART, post-ART and control groups were compared with Wilcoxon signed-rank tests and Holm-Bonferroni correction. What TCRdb holds here is the immuneACCESS table cut down to in-frame rearrangements. Part of the clones is not present; checked against another copy, under half of the missing clones reflect an unresolved V gene, and the others are unexplained. V and J calls and clone size come straight from that table; D and trimming were deduced from the DNA. The sample includes some 30,000 clones, with less than 90% observed a single time. The ten most abundant clones make up 0.9% to 1.2% of the sample.

Sequences were derived from unsorted PBMCs, sampled 2 years after starting antiretroviral therapy. The clonotype was recovered from a man aged 50 to 60 with HIV.

For the CDR3, the sequence is CASSSRDSRTGELFF. In nucleotides, the sequence is TGCGCCAGCAGCTCCCGGGACTCCCGCACCGGGGAGCTGTTTTTT. The V and J genes are TRBV5-1 and TRBJ2-2; TRBD2 could be the D gene, as 6 bases match. V and J lose 3 bases and 4 bases, and a span of 13 bases separates them. CDR1 is given as SGHRS and CDR2 as YFSETQ, both from the germline V gene. Spanning cysteine to phenylalanine, the CDR3 consists of 15 amino acids. CDR3 DNA only is kept here, 45 bases in frame from base 1.